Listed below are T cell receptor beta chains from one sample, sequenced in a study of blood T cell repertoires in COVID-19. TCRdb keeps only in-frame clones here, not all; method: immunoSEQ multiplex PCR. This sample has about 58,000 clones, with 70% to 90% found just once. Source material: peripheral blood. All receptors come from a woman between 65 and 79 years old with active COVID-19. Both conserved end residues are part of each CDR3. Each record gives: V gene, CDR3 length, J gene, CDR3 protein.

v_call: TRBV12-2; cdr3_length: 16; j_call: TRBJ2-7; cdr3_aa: CASRFLKAGEKREQYF
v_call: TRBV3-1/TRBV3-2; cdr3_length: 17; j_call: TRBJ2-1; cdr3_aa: CASSQDPVAGSYNEQFF
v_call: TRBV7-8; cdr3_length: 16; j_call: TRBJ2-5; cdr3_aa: CASSLGLAGSQETQYF
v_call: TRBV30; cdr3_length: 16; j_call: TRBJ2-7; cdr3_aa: CARGTQGTGVSYEQYF
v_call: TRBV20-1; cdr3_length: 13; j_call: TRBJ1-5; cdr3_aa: CSASRIGDQPQHF
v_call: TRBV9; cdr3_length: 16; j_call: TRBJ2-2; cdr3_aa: CASSVARRLNTGELFF
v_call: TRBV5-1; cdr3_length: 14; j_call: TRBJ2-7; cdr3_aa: CASSFTGITYEQYF
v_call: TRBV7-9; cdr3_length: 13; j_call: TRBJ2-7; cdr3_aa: CASSSSQDYEQYF
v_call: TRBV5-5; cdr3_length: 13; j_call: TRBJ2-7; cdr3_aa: CATPGLSSYEQYF
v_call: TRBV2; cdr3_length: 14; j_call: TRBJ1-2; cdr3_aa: CASSWRGRNYGYTF
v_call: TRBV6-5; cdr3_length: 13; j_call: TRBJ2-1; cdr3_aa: CASSYSNSNEQFF
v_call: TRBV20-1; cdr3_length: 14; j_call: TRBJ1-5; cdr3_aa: CSASQGDSNQPQHF
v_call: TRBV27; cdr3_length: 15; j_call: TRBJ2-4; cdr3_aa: CASSLLQGTKNIQYF
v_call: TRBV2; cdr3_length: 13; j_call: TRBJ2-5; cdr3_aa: CASGRGLQETQYF
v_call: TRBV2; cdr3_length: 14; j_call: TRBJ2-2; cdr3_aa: CASRRVLNTGELFF
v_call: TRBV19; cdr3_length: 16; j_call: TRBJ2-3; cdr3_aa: CASSTLGSGSTDTQYF
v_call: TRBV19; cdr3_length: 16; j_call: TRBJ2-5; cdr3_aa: CASSIAGTSGSTTQYF
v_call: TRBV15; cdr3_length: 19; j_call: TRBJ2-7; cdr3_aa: CATSSHPPPPGQGWSGQYF
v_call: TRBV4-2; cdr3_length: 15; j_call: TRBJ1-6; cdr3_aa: CASSQEGQGYSPLHF
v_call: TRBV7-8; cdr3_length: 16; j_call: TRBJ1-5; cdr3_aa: CASSFSGRGQGQPQHF
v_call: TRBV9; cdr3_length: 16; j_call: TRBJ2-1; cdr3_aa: CASSARLAGGYNEQFF
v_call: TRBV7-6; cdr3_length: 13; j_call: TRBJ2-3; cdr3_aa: CAETGRRTDTQYF
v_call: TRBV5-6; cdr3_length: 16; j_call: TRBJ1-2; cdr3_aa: CASSPGTGQANYGYTF
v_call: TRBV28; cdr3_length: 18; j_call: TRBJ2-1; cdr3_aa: CASSLIVRTSGRYNEQFF
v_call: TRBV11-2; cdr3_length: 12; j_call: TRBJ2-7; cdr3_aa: CASSLQVYEQYF